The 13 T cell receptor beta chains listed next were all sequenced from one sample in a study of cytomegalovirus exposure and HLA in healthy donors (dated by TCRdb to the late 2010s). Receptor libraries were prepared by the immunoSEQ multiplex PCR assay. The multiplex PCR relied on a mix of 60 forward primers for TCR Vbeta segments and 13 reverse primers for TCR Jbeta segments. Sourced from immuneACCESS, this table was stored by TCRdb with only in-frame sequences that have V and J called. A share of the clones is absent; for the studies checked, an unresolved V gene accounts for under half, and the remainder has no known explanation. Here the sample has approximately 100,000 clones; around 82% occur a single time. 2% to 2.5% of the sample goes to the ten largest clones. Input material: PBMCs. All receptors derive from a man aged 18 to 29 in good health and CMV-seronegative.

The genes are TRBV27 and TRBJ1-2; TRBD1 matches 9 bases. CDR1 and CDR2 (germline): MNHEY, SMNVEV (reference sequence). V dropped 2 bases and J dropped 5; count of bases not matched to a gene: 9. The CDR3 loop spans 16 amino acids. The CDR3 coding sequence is TGTGCCAGCAGTTTAACTACAGGGGGCGCATCTTATGGCTACACCTTC. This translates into CASSLTTGGASYGYTF.

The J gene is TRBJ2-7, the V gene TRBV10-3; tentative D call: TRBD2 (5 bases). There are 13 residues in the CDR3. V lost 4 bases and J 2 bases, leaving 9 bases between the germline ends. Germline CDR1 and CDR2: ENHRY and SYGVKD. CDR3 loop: CAISVETTYEQYF. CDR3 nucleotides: TGTGCCATCAGTGTTGAGACTACCTACGAGCAGTACTTC.

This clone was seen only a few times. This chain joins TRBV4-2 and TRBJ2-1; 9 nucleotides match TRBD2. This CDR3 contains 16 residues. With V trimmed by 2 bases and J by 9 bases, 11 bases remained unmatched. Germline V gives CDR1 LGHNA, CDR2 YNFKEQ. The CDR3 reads CASSQFGGGAAGEQFF. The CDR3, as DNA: TGTGCCAGCAGCCAATTTGGCGGGGGGGCCGCAGGTGAGCAGTTCTTC.

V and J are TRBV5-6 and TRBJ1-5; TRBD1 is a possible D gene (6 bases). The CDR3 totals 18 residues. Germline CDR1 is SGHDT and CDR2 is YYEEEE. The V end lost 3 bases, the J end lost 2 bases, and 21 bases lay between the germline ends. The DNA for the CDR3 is TGTGCCAGCAGCTCCACCCCGGACAGCCTCGGGGGCAATCAGCCCCAGCATTTT. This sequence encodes CASSSTPDSLGGNQPQHF. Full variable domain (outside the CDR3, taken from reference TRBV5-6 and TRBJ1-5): DAGVTQSPTHLIKTRGQQVTLRCSPKSGHDTVSWYQQALGQGPQFIFQYYEEEERQRGNFPDRFSGHQFPNYSSELNVNALLLGDSALYLCASSSTPDSLGGNQPQHFGDGTRLSIL.

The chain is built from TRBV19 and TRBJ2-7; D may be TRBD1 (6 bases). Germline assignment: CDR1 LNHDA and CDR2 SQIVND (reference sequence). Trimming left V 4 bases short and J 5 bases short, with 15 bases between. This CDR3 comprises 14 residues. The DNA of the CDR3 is TGTGCCAGTAGTACCGCCGGGACACTTCACGAGCAGTACTTC. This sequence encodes CASSTAGTLHEQYF.

CDR3 loop: CASSLDPQGNTQYF. CDR3 sequence (DNA): TGTGCCAGCAGCTTAGACCCACAGGGGAATACGCAGTATTTT. This rearrangement joins TRBV7-9 to TRBJ2-3; 7 bases are a match to TRBD1. V shed 1 base and J 7 bases; nucleotides not matched to a gene: 5. The CDR3 contains 14 residues. In germline, CDR1 is SEHNR, CDR2 FQNEAQ (reference sequence).

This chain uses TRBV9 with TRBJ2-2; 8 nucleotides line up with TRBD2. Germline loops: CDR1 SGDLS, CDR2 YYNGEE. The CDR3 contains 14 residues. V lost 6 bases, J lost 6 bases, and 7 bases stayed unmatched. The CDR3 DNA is TGTGCCAGCACCAGCGGGGGTACCCCCGGGGAGCTGTTTTTT. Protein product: CASTSGGTPGELFF.

The DNA of the CDR3 is TGTGCCAGCAGCTTGGGGACAGGGGGCGGCCTGAACACTGAAGCTTTCTTT. The encoded protein is CASSLGTGGGLNTEAFF. The rearrangement joins TRBV7-8 to TRBJ1-1; 12 positions agree with TRBD1. In germline, CDR1 is SGHVS, CDR2 FQNEAQ. V dropped 3 bases and J dropped 0; count of bases not matched to a gene: 5. CDR3 length: 17 residues.

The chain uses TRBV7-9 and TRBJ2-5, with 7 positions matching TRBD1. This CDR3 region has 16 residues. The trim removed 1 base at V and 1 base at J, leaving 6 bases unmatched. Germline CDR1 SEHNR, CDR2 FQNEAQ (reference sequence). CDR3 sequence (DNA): TGTGCCAGCAGCTTAGAGGGGGACAGTTTCCAAGAGACCCAGTACTTC. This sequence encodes CASSLEGDSFQETQYF.

The CDR3 sequence is CAWSVGRHYEQYF. CDR3 sequence (DNA): TGTGCCTGGAGTGTCGGCAGGCACTACGAGCAGTACTTC. This chain uses TRBV30 with TRBJ2-7; D gene ambiguous. Germline V gene sequence: CDR1 GTSNPN, CDR2 SVGIG (reference sequence). The CDR3 consists of 13 residues. The germline V and J ends were trimmed by 0 bases and 3 bases, with 9 bases remaining between them.

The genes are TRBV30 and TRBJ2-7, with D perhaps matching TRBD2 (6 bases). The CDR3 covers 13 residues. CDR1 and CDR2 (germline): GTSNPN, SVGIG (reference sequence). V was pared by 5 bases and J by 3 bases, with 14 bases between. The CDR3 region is CAWARAGSYEQYF. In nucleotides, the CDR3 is TGTGCCTGGGCGAGGGCCGGGAGCTACGAGCAGTACTTC.

CDR3 bases: TGTGCCAGTAGTTGGAGTACTAACACTGAAGCTTTCTTT. This encodes CASSWSTNTEAFF. This chain links TRBV19 with TRBJ1-1; D remains ambiguous. Germline V gene lookup returns CDR1 LNHDA and CDR2 SQIVND (reference sequence). V lost 5 bases to trimming and J lost 2 bases, with 9 bases between them. The CDR3 runs to 13 residues.

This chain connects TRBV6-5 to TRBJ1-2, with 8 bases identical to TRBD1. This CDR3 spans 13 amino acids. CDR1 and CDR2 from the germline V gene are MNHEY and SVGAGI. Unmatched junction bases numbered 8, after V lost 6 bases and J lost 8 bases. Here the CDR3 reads CASRSRQGQGYTF. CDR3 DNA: TGTGCCAGCAGATCTAGACAGGGGCAAGGCTACACCTTC.